This TCR beta chain originates from a study of control samples from healthy donors and cancer patients (dated by TCRdb to the early 2020s). The CDR3 numbers 10 residues from cysteine through phenylalanine. The CDR3 DNA has 30 bases and is translated from base 1. Deletion took 6 bases off V and 4 bases off J, with a span of 3 bases between the germline ends. According to the germline V gene, CDR1 reads SNHLY and CDR2 reads FYNNEI. The library was generated by the immunoSEQ multiplex PCR assay. Imported from immuneACCESS, the table was reduced by TCRdb to in-frame sequences with V and J called. These copies leave out some clones; in studies compared against another copy, an unresolved V gene accounts for under half, and the cause of the remainder is not known. The sample contains around 57,000 clones, 91% of them found a single time. Together, the top ten hold 0.8% to 1% of the sample. In regard to this clone: Its antigen specificity is not known. No quality values exist for individual bases; no much larger clone is one base distant.

This sequence uses TRBV2 and TRBJ2-5, with the D gene not confidently named. The material sequenced was PBMCs. This clonotype was sampled from a man younger than 45 with colorectal cancer. Here the CDR3 is given as CASRRETQYF. The base sequence is TGTGCCAGCAGACGAGAGACCCAGTACTTC.